This entry lists 7 T cell receptor beta chains sequenced from one sample in a study of T cells in Graves' hyperthyroidism and ophthalmopathy. Template material for amplifying TCR beta CDR3 regions consisted of RNA transcripts. The study used the HTBI primer set for a first-round RT-PCR of the TCR CDR3. TCRdb re-called the multiplex PCR reads through MiXCR, storing one row per CDR3 protein. This table has more than 500,000 distinct CDR3 sequences, 14% to 15% appearing once. Sequencing was done on a sample of blood. These receptors were collected from a woman in her thirties or forties with Graves' ophthalmopathy.

This clonotype showed up just a few times. The chain links TRBV6-2 or TRBV6-3 to TRBJ2-2; TRBD2 matches 12 bases. V trimming: 6 bases; J trimming: 0 bases; junction bases outside the gene matches: 5. Germline CDR1 is MNHEY and CDR2 is SVGEGT. The CDR3 has 17 amino acids. The CDR3 DNA reads TGTGCCAGCAGAAATCTAGCGGGAGGGCCGAACACCGGGGAGCTGTTTTTT. Amino acids: CASRNLAGGPNTGELFF.

The table lists this clonotype with many counts. The chain recombines TRBV5-1 with TRBJ2-2, with a weak D call TRBD1 (5 bases). CDR3 length equals 17 residues. Trimming stripped 5 bases from V and 3 bases from J, with 20 bases between. Germline V gene data show CDR1 as SGHRS and CDR2 as YFSETQ. The DNA for the CDR3 is TGCGCCAGCAGTCCGACCTTGGACAAGAAAGACACCGGGGAGCTGTTTTTT. Its protein is CASSPTLDKKDTGELFF.

This chain connects TRBV5-1 to TRBJ1-2; D remains ambiguous. V was trimmed by 1 base and J by 8 bases, leaving 12 bases between them. The germline CDR1 and CDR2 sequences are SGHRS and YFSETQ. The CDR3 has 13 amino acids. The CDR3 nucleotides read TGCGCCAGCAGCTTGCAGGAGACTCGGGGCTACACCTTC. Translated: CASSLQETRGYTF. The full variable domain, completed using reference TRBV5-1 and TRBJ1-2, is KAGVTQTPRYLIKTRGQQVTLSCSPISGHRSVSWYQQTPGQGLQFLFEYFSETQRNKGNFPGRFSGRQFSNSRSEMNVSTLELGDSALYLCASSLQETRGYTFGSGTRLTVV.

Remarks on this clonotype: Relative to the germline gene, one junction end is altered; a read error may explain this. This chain links TRBV7-3 with TRBJ2-7, with TRBD2 matching 8 bases. The CDR3 has 15 amino acids. Germline loops: CDR1 SGHTA, CDR2 FQGTGA. DNA of the CDR3: TGTGCCAGCAGCTTAGACGGGAGGGCGTCCTACGAGCAGCACTTC. Amino acids: CASSLDGRASYEQHF.

This clonotype was counted many times. This chain's CDR3 is CASSYSVPSLNTEAFF. The CDR3 DNA sequence: TGTGCCAGCAGTTACTCGGTGCCGTCCTTGAACACTGAAGCTTTCTTT. This rearrangement joins TRBV6-5 to TRBJ1-1; D unresolved. The CDR3 contains 16 residues. Germline CDR1 is MNHEY and CDR2 is SVGAGI. V lost 0 bases and J 0 bases, leaving 11 bases between the germline ends.

This clonotype was seen many times. This chain joins TRBV11-2 and TRBJ2-5; TRBD1 aligns across 8 bases. Germline V lookup: CDR1 SGHAT, CDR2 FQNNGV. The CDR3 covers 15 residues. J was trimmed by 4 bases and V by 2 bases; bases with no gene match: 6. CDR3 sequence reads: CASSLSTGVGETQYF. CDR3 bases: TGTGCCAGCAGCTTATCGACAGGGGTGGGAGAGACCCAGTACTTC.

There are many counts of this clonotype. The V gene is TRBV6-5, the J gene TRBJ2-7; D assignment may be TRBD1 or TRBD2 (5 bases each). Deletions cut 2 bases from V and 4 bases from J, with 18 bases between. This CDR3 spans 16 amino acids. The germline CDR1 and CDR2 sequences are MNHEY and SVGAGI. DNA for the CDR3: TGTGCCAGCAGTTACGGGGCCGCGGGTGGTGGATACGAGCAGTACTTC. Amino acids: CASSYGAAGGGYEQYF.